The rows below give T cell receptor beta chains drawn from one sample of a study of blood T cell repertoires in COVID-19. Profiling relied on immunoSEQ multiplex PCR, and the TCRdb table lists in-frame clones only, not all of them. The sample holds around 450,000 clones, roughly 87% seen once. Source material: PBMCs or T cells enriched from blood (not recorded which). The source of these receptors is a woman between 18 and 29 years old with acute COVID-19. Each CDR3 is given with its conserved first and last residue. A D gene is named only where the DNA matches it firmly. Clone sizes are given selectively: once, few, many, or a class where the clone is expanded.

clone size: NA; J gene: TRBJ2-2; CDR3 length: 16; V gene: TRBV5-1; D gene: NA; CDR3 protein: CASSLEWQGNTGELFF; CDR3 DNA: TGCGCCAGCAGCTTGGAATGGCAGGGGAACACCGGGGAGCTGTTTTTT
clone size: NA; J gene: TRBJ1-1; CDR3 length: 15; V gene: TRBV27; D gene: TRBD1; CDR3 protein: CASRRLGQAHTEAFF; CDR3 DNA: TGTGCCAGCAGGCGCCTCGGACAGGCCCACACTGAAGCTTTCTTT
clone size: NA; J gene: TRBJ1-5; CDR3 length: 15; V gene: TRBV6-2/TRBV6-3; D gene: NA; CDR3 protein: CASSYSTGINQPQHF; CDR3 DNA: TGTGCCAGCAGTTACTCGACAGGAATCAATCAGCCCCAGCATTTT
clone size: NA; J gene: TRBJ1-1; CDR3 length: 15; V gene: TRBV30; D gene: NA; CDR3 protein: CAWSFRTGENTEAFF; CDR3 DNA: TGTGCCTGGAGTTTTCGCACAGGAGAGAACACTGAAGCTTTCTTT
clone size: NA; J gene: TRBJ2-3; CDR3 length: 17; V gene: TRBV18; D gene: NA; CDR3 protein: CASSPPRLISGTDTQYF; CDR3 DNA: TGTGCCAGCTCACCACCCCGACTCATTTCAGGCACAGATACGCAGTATTTT
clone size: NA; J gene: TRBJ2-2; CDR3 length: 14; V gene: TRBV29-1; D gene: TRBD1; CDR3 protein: CSVARDRITGELFF; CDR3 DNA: TGCAGCGTTGCCCGGGACAGGATCACCGGGGAGCTGTTTTTT
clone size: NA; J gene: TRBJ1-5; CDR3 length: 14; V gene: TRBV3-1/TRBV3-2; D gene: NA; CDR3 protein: CASSQSEQNQPQHF; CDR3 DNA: TGTGCCAGCAGCCAATCGGAACAGAATCAGCCCCAGCATTTT
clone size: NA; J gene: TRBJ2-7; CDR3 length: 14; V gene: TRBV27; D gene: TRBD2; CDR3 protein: CASSLSSGSYEQYF; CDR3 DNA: TGTGCCAGCAGTTTATCTAGCGGGAGCTACGAGCAGTACTTC
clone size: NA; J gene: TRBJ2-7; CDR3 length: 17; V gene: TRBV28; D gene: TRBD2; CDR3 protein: CASSMGTGTSFNYEQYF; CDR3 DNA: TGTGCCAGCAGTATGGGCACCGGGACTAGTTTCAATTACGAGCAGTACTTC
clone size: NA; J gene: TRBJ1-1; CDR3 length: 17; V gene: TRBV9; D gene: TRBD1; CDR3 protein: CASSVEGLDRGLTEAFF; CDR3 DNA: TGTGCCAGCAGCGTAGAGGGTCTGGACAGGGGGCTTACTGAAGCTTTCTTT
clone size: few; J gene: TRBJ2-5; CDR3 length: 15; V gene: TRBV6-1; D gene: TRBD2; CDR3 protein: CASSETSGGAETQYF; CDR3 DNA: TGTGCCAGCAGTGAAACTAGCGGGGGGGCCGAGACCCAGTACTTC
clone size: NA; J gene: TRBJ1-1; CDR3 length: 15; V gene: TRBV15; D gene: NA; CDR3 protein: CATSSLDRTNTEAFF; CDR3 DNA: TGTGCCACCAGCAGTTTGGACAGAACAAACACTGAAGCTTTCTTT
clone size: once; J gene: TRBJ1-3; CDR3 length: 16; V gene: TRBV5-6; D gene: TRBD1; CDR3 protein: CASSDLKRDRVDTIYF; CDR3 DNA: TGTGCCAGCAGTGACCTCAAACGGGACAGGGTGGACACCATATATTTT
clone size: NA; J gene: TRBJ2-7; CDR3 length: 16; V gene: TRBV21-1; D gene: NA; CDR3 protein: CASSKNRVHKTREQYF; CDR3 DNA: TGTGCCAGCAGCAAAAATCGGGTCCATAAGACTAGGGAGCAGTACTTC
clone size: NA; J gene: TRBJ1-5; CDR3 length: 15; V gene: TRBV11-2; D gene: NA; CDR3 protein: CASSLDLMRGQPQHF; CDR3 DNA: TGTGCCAGCAGCTTAGATCTCATGCGCGGACAGCCCCAGCATTTT
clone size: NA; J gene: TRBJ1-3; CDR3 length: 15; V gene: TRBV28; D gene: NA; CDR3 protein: CASSLWTASGNTIYF; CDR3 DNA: TGTGCCAGCAGTTTATGGACAGCCTCTGGAAACACCATATATTTT
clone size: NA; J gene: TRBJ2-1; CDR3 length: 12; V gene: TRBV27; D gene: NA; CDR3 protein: CASRSTFGEQFF; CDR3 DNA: TGTGCCAGCAGATCCACTTTCGGTGAGCAGTTCTTC
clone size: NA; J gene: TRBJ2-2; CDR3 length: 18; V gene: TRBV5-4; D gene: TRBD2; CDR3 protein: CASSRGTSAKGQTGELFF; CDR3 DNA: TGTGCCAGCAGCCGTGGGACTAGCGCGAAAGGACAGACCGGGGAGCTGTTTTTT
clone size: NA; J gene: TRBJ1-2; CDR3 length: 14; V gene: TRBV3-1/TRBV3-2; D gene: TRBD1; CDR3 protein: CASSQSGRGYGYTF; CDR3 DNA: TGTGCCAGCAGCCAAAGTGGCAGGGGGTATGGCTACACCTTC
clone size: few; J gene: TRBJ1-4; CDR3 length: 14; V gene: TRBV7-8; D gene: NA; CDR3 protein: CASSQGGVVGKLFF; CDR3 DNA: TGTGCCAGCAGCCAAGGGGGTGTCGTGGGGAAACTGTTTTTT
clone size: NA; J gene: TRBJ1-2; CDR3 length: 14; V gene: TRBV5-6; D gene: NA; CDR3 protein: CASSLSEFNYGYTF; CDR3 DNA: TGTGCCAGCAGCTTGTCCGAGTTTAACTATGGCTACACCTTC
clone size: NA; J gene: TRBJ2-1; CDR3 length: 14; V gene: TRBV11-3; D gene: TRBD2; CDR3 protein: CASSLGGSINEQFF; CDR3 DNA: TGTGCCAGCAGCTTGGGCGGGAGCATAAATGAGCAGTTCTTC
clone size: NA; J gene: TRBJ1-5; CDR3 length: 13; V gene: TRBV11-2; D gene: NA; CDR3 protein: CASSFISGWPQHF; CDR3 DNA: TGTGCCAGCAGCTTTATTTCCGGGTGGCCCCAGCATTTT
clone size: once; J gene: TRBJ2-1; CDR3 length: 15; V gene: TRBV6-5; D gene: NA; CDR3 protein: CASSPRTRAYNEQFF; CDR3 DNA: TGTGCCAGCAGTCCAAGGACGAGGGCCTACAATGAGCAGTTCTTC
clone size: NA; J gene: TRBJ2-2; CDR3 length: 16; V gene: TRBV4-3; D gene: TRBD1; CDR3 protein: CASSPPGGRSTGELFF; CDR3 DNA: TGCGCCAGCAGCCCCCCAGGGGGACGCAGCACCGGGGAGCTGTTTTTT
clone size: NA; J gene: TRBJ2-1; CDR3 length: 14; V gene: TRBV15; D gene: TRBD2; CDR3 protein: CAAKSGNSYNEQFF; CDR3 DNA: TGTGCCGCAAAAAGCGGGAACAGCTACAATGAGCAGTTCTTC
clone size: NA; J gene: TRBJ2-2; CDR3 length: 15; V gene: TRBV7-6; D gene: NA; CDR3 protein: CASSKLQVNTGELFF; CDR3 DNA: TGTGCCAGCAGCAAACTCCAAGTAAACACCGGGGAGCTGTTTTTT
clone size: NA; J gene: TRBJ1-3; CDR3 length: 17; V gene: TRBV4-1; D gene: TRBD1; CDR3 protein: CASSQTGTAFSGNTIYF; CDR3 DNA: TGCGCCAGCAGCCAGACCGGGACAGCATTTTCTGGAAACACCATATATTTT
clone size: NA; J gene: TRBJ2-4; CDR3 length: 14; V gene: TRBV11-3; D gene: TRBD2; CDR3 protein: CASSLGGRENIQYF; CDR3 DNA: TGTGCCAGCAGCTTAGGCGGGAGGGAAAACATTCAGTACTTC
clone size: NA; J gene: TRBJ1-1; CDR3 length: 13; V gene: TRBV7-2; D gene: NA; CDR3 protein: CASSGGQRTEAFF; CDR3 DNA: TGTGCCAGCAGCGGTGGACAGCGCACTGAAGCTTTCTTT